These T cell receptor beta chains were read from a single sample in a study of blood T cell repertoires in COVID-19. The table came from immunoSEQ multiplex PCR; TCRdb's copy has only in-frame clones and leaves some out. The sample includes some 47,000 clones, 89% of them seen just once. Sequencing used peripheral blood. The receptors were sampled from a man in his 60s with active COVID-19. Both conserved end residues are part of each CDR3. The D gene is left open where the match is weak. The size field is filled for only some rows; it gives once, few, many or a size class.

V	size	D	J	DNA	CDR3
TRBV3-1/TRBV3-2	.	TRBD2	TRBJ2-7	TGTGCCAGCAGCCAAGGTCTAGCGGGAGAAGCCGAGCAGTACTTC	CASSQGLAGEAEQYF
TRBV5-6	.	.	TRBJ1-1	TGTGCCAGCAGCTTGGTAGAGGTGAACACTGAAGCTTTCTTT	CASSLVEVNTEAFF
TRBV6-6	.	.	TRBJ1-2	TGTGCCAGCAGTCCGCCGACACCTACTAACTATGGCTACACCTTC	CASSPPTPTNYGYTF
TRBV7-6	.	.	TRBJ2-1	TGTGCCAGCAGCTTAGGGACTGTGAGGGTAGATGAGCAGTTCTTC	CASSLGTVRVDEQFF
TRBV24-1	.	TRBD2	TRBJ2-1	TGTGCCACCAGTGATCCCGGGACTAGCGGGAGTTCCTACAATGAGCAGTTCTTC	CATSDPGTSGSSYNEQFF
TRBV5-1	.	.	TRBJ1-2	TGCGCCAGCAGCTTGGTACAGGCGAGTTATGGCTACACCTTC	CASSLVQASYGYTF
TRBV28	.	TRBD1	TRBJ2-5	TGTGCCAGCACCCCAGGGGGCGCGGGTGGGGAGACCCAGTACTTC	CASTPGGAGGETQYF
TRBV11-2	once	TRBD2	TRBJ2-3	TGTGCCAGCAGCTTAGAGTGGGCTAGCGGGACTAGCACAGATACGCAGTATTTT	CASSLEWASGTSTDTQYF
TRBV5-7	.	TRBD2	TRBJ2-7	TGTGCCAGCAGCCAGCGGGAGCGGGGCACCTACGAGCAGTACTTC	CASSQRERGTYEQYF
TRBV29-1	.	.	TRBJ1-2	TGCAGCGTTGATCGGGGAGTTAACTATGGCTACACCTTC	CSVDRGVNYGYTF
TRBV3-1/TRBV3-2	.	TRBD2	TRBJ2-2	TGTGCCAGCAGCCAAGTGGCGGGGGTCCCCGGGGAGCTGTTTTTT	CASSQVAGVPGELFF